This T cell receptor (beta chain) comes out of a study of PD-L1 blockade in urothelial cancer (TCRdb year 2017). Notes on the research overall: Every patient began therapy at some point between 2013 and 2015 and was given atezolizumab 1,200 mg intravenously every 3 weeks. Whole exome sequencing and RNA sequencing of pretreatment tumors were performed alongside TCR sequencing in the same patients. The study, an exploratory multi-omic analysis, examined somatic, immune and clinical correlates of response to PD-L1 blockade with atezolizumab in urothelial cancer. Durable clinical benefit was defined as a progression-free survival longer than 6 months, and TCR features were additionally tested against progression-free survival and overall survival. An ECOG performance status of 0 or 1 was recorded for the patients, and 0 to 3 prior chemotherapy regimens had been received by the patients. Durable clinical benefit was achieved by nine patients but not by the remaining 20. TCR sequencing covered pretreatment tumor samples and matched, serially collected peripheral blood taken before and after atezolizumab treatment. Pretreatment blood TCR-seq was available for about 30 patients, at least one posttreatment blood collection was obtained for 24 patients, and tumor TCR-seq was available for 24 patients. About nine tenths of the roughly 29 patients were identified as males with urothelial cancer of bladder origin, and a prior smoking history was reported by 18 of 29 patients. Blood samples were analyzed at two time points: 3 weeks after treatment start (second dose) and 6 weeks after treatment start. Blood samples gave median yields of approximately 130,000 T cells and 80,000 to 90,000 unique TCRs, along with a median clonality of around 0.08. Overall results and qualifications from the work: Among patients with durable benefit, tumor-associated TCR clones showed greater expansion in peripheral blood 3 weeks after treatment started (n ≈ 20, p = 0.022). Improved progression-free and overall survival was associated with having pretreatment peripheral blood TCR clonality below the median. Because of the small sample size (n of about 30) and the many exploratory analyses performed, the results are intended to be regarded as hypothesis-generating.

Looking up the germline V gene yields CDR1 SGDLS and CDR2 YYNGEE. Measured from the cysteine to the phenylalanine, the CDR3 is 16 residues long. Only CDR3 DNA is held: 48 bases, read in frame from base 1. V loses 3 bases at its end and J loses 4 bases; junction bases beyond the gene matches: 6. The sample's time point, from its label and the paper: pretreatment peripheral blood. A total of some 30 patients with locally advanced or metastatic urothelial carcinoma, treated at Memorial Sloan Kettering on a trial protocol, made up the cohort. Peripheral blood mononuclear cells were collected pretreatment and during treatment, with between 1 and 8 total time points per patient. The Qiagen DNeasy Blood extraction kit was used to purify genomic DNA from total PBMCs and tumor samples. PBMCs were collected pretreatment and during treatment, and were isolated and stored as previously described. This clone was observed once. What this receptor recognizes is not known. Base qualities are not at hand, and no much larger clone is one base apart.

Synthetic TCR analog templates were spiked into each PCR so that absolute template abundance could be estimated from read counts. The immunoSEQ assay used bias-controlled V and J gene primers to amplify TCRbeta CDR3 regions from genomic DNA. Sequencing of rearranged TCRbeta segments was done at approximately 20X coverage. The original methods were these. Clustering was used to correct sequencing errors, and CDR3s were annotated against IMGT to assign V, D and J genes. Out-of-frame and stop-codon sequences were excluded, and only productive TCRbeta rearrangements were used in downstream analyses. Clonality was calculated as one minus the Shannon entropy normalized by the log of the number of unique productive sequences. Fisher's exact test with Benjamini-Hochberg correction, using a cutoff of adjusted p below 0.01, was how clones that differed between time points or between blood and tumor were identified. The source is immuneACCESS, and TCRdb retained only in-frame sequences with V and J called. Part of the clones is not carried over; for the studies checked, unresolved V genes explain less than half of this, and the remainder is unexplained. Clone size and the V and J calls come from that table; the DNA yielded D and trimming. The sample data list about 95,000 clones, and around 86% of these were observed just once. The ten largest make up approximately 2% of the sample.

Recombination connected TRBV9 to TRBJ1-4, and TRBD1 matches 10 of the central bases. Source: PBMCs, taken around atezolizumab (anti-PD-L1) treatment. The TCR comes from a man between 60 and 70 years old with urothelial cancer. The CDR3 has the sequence CASSAGTGAFNEKLFF. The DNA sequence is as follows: TGTGCCAGCAGCGCGGGGACAGGGGCCTTTAATGAAAAACTGTTTTTT.